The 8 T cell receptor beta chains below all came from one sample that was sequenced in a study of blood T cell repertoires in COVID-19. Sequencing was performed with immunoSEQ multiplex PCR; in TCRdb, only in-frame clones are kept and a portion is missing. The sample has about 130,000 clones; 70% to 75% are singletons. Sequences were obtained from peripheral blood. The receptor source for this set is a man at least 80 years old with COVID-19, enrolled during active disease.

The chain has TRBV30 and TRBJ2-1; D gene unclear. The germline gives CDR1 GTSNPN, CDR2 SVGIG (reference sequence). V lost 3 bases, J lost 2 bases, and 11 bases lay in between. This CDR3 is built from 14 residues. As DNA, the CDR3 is TGTGCCTGGAGCCTTACTGGGCCCTACAATGAGCAGTTCTTC. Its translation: CAWSLTGPYNEQFF.

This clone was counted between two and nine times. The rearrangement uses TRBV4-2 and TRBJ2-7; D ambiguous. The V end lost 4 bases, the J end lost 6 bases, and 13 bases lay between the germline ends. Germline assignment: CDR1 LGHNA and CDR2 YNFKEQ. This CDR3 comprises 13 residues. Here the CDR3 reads CASSPGGFGEQYF. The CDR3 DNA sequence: TGTGCCAGCAGCCCAGGTGGGTTTGGCGAGCAGTACTTC.

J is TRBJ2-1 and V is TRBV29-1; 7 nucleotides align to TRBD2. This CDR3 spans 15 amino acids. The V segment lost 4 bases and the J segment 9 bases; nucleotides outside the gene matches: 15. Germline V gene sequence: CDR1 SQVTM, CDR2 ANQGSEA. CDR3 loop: CSVVAGGRVFGEQFF. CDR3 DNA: TGCAGCGTTGTAGCTGGCGGGAGAGTCTTTGGTGAGCAGTTCTTC.

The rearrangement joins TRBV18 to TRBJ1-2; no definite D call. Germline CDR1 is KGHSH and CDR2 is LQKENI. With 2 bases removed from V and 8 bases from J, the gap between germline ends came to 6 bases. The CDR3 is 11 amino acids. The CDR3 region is CASSPIVGYTF. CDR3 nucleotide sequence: TGTGCCAGCTCACCAATAGTGGGCTACACCTTC. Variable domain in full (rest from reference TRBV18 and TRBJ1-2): NAGVMQNPRHLVRRRGQEARLRCSPMKGHSHVYWYRQLPEEGLKFMVYLQKENIIDESGMPKERFSAEFPKEGPSILRIQQVVRGDSAAYFCASSPIVGYTFGSGTRLTVV.

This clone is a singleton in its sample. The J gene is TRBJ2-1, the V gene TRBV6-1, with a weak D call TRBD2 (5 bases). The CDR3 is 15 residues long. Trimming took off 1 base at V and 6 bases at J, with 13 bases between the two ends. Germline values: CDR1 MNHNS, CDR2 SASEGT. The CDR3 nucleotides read TGTGCCAGCAGTGAAGGCCCTACAGAGGGCAATGAGCAGTTCTTC. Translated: CASSEGPTEGNEQFF.

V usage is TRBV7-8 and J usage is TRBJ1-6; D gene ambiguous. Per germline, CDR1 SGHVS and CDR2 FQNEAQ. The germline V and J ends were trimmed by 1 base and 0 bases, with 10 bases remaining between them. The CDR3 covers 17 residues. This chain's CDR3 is CASSLGAGSSYNSPLHF. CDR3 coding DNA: TGTGCCAGCAGCTTAGGAGCGGGAAGCTCCTATAATTCACCCCTCCACTTT.

The CDR3 protein is CASSPLLSETQYF. The CDR3 DNA is TGTGCCAGCTCACCACTATTATCTGAGACCCAGTACTTC. The V call is TRBV18, the J call TRBJ2-5, with D unclear. Trimming removed 1 base at V and 5 bases at J, with 8 bases between. The CDR3 consists of 13 residues. Germline loops: CDR1 KGHSH, CDR2 LQKENI.

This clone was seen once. CDR3 protein: CASSSRGFPYEQYF. The CDR3 bases are TGTGCCAGCAGCTCCAGGGGATTTCCCTACGAGCAGTACTTC. The chain has TRBV2 and TRBJ2-7, with D tentatively TRBD1 (6 bases). Germline loops: CDR1 SNHLY, CDR2 FYNNEI. This CDR3 is built from 14 residues. The V end was cut by 6 bases, the J end by 2 bases, with 14 bases between.